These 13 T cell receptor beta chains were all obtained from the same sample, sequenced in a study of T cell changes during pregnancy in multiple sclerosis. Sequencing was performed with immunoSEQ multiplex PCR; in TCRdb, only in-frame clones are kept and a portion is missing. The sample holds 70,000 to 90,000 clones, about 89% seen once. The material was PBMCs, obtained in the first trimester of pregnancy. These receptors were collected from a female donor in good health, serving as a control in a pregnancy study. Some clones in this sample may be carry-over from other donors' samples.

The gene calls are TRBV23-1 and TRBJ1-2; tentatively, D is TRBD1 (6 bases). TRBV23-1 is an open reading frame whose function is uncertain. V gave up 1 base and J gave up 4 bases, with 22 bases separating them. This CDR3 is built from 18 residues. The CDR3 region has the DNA TGCGCCAGCAGTCAATATGGACAGCGACAGAATAATTCCTATGGCTACACCTTC. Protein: CASSQYGQRQNNSYGYTF.

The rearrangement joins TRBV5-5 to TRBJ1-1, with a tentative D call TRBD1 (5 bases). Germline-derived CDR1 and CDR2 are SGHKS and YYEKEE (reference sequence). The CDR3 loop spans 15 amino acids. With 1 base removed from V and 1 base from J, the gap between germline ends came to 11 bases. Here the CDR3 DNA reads TGTGCCAGCAGCTTGACAAGTGACAGGAACACTGAAGCTTTCTTT. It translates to CASSLTSDRNTEAFF.

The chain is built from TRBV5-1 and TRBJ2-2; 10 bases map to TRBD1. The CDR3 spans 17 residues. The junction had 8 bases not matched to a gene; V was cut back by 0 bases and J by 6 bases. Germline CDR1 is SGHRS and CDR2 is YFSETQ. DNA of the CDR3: TGCGCCAGCAGCTTGGGGCCCCGGACAGGGGGGCCCGGGGAGCTGTTTTTT. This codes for CASSLGPRTGGPGELFF.

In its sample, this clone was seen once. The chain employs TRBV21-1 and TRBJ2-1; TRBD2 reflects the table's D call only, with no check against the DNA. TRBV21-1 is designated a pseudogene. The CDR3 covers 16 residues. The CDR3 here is CANKETSGRENNEQFF. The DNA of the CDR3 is TGTGCCAACAAGGAAACTAGCGGGAGGGAGAACAATGAGCAGTTCTTC.

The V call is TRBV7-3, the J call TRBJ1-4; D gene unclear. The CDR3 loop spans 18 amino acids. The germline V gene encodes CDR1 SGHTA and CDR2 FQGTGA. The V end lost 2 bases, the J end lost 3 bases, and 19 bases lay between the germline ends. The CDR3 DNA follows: TGTGCCAGCAGCTTACTCGGAGGGTATGAGCGGGCTAATGAAAAACTGTTTTTT. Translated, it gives CASSLLGGYERANEKLFF.

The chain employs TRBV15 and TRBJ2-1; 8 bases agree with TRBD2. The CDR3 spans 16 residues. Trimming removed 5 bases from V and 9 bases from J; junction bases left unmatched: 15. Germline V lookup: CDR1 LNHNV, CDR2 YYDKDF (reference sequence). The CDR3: CATSDPGTRVWGEQFF. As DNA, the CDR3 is TGTGCCACCAGCGACCCCGGGACTAGGGTTTGGGGTGAGCAGTTCTTC.

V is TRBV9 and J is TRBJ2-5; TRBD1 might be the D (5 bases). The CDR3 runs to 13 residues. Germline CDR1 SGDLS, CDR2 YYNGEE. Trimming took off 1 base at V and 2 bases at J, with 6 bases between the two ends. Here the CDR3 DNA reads TGTGCCAGCAGCGTACAGGGACAAGAGACCCAGTACTTC. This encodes CASSVQGQETQYF.

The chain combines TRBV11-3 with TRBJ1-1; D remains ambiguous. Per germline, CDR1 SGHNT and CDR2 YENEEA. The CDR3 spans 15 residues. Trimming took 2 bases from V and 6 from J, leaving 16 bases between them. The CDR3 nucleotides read TGTGCCAGCAGCTTAAACTTTGCGGGAGGCGCTGAAGCTTTCTTT. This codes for CASSLNFAGGAEAFF.

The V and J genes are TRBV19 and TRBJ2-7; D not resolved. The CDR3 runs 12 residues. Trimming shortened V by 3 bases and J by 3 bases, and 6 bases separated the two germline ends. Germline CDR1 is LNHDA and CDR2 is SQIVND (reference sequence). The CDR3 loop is CASSIRGYEQYF. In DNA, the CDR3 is TGTGCCAGTAGTATTCGCGGCTACGAGCAGTACTTC.

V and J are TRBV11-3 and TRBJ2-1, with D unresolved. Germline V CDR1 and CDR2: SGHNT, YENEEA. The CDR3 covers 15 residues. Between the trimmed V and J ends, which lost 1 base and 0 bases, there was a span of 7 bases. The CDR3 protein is CASSLVPSSYNEQFF. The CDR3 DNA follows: TGTGCCAGCAGCTTAGTTCCGAGCTCCTACAATGAGCAGTTCTTC.

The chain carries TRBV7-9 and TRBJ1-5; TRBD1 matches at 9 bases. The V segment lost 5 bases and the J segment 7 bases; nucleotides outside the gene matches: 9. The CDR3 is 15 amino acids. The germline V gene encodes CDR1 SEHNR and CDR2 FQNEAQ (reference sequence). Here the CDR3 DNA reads TGTGCCAGCAGCCCGGGACAGGGTTGGGACCAGCCCCAGCATTTT. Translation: CASSPGQGWDQPQHF.

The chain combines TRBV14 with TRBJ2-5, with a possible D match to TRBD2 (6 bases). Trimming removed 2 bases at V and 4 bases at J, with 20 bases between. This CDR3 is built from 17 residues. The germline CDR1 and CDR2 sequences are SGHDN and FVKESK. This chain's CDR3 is CASSQLTGVGAGETQYF. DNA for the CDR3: TGTGCCAGCAGCCAACTCACGGGGGTTGGGGCAGGAGAGACCCAGTACTTC.

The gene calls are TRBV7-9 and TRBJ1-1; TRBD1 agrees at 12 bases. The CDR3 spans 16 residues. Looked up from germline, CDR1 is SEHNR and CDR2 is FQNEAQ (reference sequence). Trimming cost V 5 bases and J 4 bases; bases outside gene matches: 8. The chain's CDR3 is CASSVQGQGAITEAFF. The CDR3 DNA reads TGTGCCAGCAGCGTTCAGGGACAGGGGGCGATCACTGAAGCTTTCTTT.